This is a list of T cell receptor beta chains from one sample in a study of blood T cell repertoires in COVID-19. Some clones are missing from TCRdb's copy, which holds only in-frame ones; the method was immunoSEQ multiplex PCR. The data hold some 120,000 clones, with 60% to 85% observed a single time. Sequencing was performed on peripheral blood. These TCRs come from an elderly man with acute or convalescent COVID-19. Each CDR3 is given without its conserved first and last residue.

TRBV30,TRBJ1-5,AWRETGSNSNQPQH
TRBV6-6,TRBJ1-1,ASSPPPGTEAF
TRBV28,TRBJ1-2,ASSPTGGAYYGYT
TRBV6-5,TRBJ1-5,ASRDLQGWQPQH
TRBV19,TRBJ1-1,ASSTIEDRNTEAF
TRBV21-1,TRBJ2-3,ASSRSRGPSYVTQY
TRBV5-1,TRBJ2-3,ASSLGSFTDTQY
TRBV19,TRBJ1-5,ASSTTGGEGNQPQH
TRBV5-4,TRBJ2-2,ASSLGRGTGELF
TRBV7-2,TRBJ2-7,ASSALAGNYEQY
TRBV5-1,TRBJ2-5,ASSQGLNQETQY
TRBV5-1,TRBJ2-3,ASSRGLAGQARDTQY
TRBV28,TRBJ1-2,ASRKTGGDGYT
TRBV7-2,TRBJ2-5,ASSRQTSGGDKTQY
TRBV6-5,TRBJ1-1,ASSYDRFNTEAF
TRBV18,TRBJ2-1,ASSPSRNEQF
TRBV4-2,TRBJ1-5,ASSQETVGQPQH
TRBV4-2,TRBJ2-2,ASSQAWSLAGDANTGELF
TRBV2,TRBJ2-5,ASSSNIGAQETQY
TRBV29-1,TRBJ2-7,SVEAGSEQY
TRBV5-6,TRBJ2-7,ASSLAQGWVSEQY
TRBV5-5,TRBJ2-2,ASRMAGGNTGELF
TRBV5-1,TRBJ2-5,ASSPGTALQETQY
TRBV5-4,TRBJ1-2,ASSLGGQVGGYT
TRBV5-1,TRBJ2-2,ASSRRTSGGRTGELF
TRBV5-1,TRBJ2-5,ASSKSGTGQETQY
TRBV12-3/TRBV12-4,TRBJ2-7,ASSFDIIGEQY